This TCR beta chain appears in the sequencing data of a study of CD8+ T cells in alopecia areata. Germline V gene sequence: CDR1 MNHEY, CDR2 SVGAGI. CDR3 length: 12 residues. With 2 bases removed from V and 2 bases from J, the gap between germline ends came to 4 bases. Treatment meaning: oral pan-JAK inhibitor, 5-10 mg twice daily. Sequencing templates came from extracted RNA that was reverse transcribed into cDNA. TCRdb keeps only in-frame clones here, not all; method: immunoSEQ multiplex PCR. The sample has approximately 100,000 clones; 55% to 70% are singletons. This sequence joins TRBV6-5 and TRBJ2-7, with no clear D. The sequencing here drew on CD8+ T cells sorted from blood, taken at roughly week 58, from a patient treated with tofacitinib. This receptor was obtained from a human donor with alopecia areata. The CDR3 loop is CASSYNAYEQYF. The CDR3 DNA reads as TGTGCCAGCAGTTACAACGCCTACGAGCAGTACTTC.